This T cell receptor beta chain was identified in a study of metastatic and nonmetastatic thyroid tumors. At the level of the study: Samples came from malignant and benign thyroid patients, and repertoires were compared across blood and tumor or nodule tissue. Study outcomes and limitations: According to reports, the diversity of TCR beta was significantly higher in malignant thyroid tumors than in benign nodules, and this held in both blood and tumor samples.

Nobody among the patients had been given any treatment before thyroid surgery. Under the authors' procedure: A classifier of distant metastasis in papillary thyroid cancer was built from CDR3 differences (across clinicopathological groups). TCRdb re-analyzed the PCR reads using MiXCR. It is TCRdb's table, rather than the study itself, that gives the V and J calls and clone size. Counted here are tens of thousands of clones, 12% occurring once; the ten biggest clones make up roughly 12%. This clone was recorded at least ten times. Antigen: not known. The TCR comes from a female donor with papillary thyroid cancer or a benign thyroid nodule (not recorded which). Some clones in this sample may be carry-over from other donors' samples. The specimen was blood.

The CDR3: CASSVGLAGALDTQYF. The CDR3 DNA is TGTGCCAGCAGCGTGGGACTAGCGGGAGCTTTGGATACGCAGTATTTT. The rearrangement uses TRBV9 and TRBJ2-3; 14 bases match TRBD2. CDR1 and CDR2 (germline): SGDLS, YYNGEE. V was clipped by 2 bases and J by 6 bases; unmatched bases: 5. This CDR3 contains 16 residues.